A selection of T cell receptor beta chains follows, all from one sample in a study of pediatric ulcerative colitis. Libraries were prepared by immunoSEQ multiplex PCR; TCRdb keeps only in-frame clonotypes and omits some of them. The sample yields 4,500 to 6,500 clones, roughly 89% seen once. The specimen was blood. The origin of the receptors is a girl between 5 and 17 years old who was a control in a study of pediatric ulcerative colitis. Each CDR3 is given with its conserved first and last residue. A D gene is named only where the DNA matches it firmly. The size entry is marked missing in some rows and otherwise reads once, few, many or a size class.

d_gene,v_gene,abundance,j_gene,CDR3aa,CDR3nt
.,TRBV25-1,.,TRBJ1-4,CASSEQGADRNEKLFF,TGTGCCAGCAGTGAACAAGGGGCTGATCGTAATGAAAAACTGTTTTTT
.,TRBV2,once,TRBJ2-2,CASRSHGGYPGELFF,TGTGCCAGTAGGTCCCACGGAGGGTATCCCGGGGAGCTGTTTTTT
TRBD1,TRBV29-1,.,TRBJ2-6,CSVSSTGGIAGANVLTF,TGCAGCGTTTCCTCTACAGGGGGCATCGCTGGGGCCAACGTCCTGACTTTC
.,TRBV2,.,TRBJ2-1,CASTMDLPSYNEQFF,TGTGCCAGCACTATGGACTTGCCCTCCTACAATGAGCAGTTCTTC
TRBD2,TRBV30,.,TRBJ2-1,CAWLGGALSSYNEQFF,TGTGCCTGGCTGGGAGGGGCTTTAAGCTCCTACAATGAGCAGTTCTTC
.,TRBV6-6,.,TRBJ1-2,CASSYNIGGYGYTF,TGTGCCAGCAGTTACAACATAGGGGGTTATGGCTACACCTTC
.,TRBV29-1,.,TRBJ1-4,CSVEDGTLSNEKLFF,TGCAGCGTTGAAGATGGGACGCTTTCTAATGAAAAACTGTTTTTT
.,TRBV6-1,.,TRBJ1-5,CASITGNQPQHF,TGTGCCAGCATTACAGGGAACCAGCCCCAGCATTTT
.,TRBV5-4,.,TRBJ1-3,CASSAGGPSGNTIYF,TGTGCCAGCAGCGCGGGGGGGCCCTCTGGAAACACCATATATTTT
TRBD1,TRBV7-2,.,TRBJ1-1,CASSLRQGTEAFF,TGTGCCAGCAGCCTCCGACAGGGGACTGAAGCTTTCTTT
TRBD1,TRBV11-3,.,TRBJ2-1,CASSFRGLYNEQFF,TGTGCCAGCAGCTTCAGGGGGCTATACAATGAGCAGTTCTTC
.,TRBV27,.,TRBJ2-7,CASSFVSGAGYEQYF,TGTGCCAGCAGTTTTGTTAGCGGAGCCGGCTACGAGCAGTACTTC
TRBD2,TRBV5-6,.,TRBJ2-7,CASSWGTSGAYEQYF,TGTGCCAGCAGCTGGGGGACTAGCGGGGCCTACGAGCAGTACTTC
TRBD1,TRBV19,.,TRBJ1-2,CASSPDRGLSGYTF,TGTGCCAGTAGCCCGGACAGGGGGCTTAGTGGCTACACCTTC
.,TRBV30,.,TRBJ1-2,CAWISLRVNYGYTF,TGTGCCTGGATCTCCCTCCGGGTAAACTATGGCTACACCTTC
.,TRBV7-8,.,TRBJ1-2,CASSFGFDGKNGYTF,TGTGCCAGCAGCTTCGGCTTCGACGGAAAGAATGGCTACACCTTC
TRBD2,TRBV4-2,few,TRBJ2-1,CASSPSGLAGGDEQFF,TGTGCCAGCAGCCCAAGCGGCCTAGCGGGAGGCGATGAGCAGTTCTTC
.,TRBV7-3,.,TRBJ2-6,CASSLGVGSGANVLTF,TGTGCCAGCAGCTTAGGGGTGGGCTCTGGGGCCAACGTCCTGACTTTC
.,TRBV2,.,TRBJ2-7,CASSGTYEQYF,TGTGCCAGCAGTGGCACCTACGAGCAGTACTTC
.,TRBV9,.,TRBJ2-1,CASSVVGVEQFF,TGTGCCAGCAGCGTAGTGGGAGTCGAGCAGTTCTTC
.,TRBV30,.,TRBJ2-7,CAWSVWSGGSVGYF,TGTGCCTGGAGTGTTTGGTCCGGGGGCTCGGTGGGGTACTTC
TRBD2,TRBV6-5,few,TRBJ2-7,CASRPLAGGPYEQYF,TGTGCCAGCAGACCACTAGCGGGAGGGCCTTACGAGCAGTACTTC
.,TRBV28,.,TRBJ1-5,CASSAPQGQNNQPQHF,TGTGCCAGCAGTGCTCCACAGGGACAAAACAATCAGCCCCAGCATTTT
TRBD1,TRBV6-5,once,TRBJ1-1,CASSRQGINTEAFF,TGTGCCAGCAGCCGACAGGGGATTAACACTGAAGCTTTCTTT
TRBD2,TRBV15,.,TRBJ2-2,CATSRGKRGASGGGGTGELFF,TGTGCCACCAGCAGAGGAAAAAGGGGAGCTAGCGGGGGAGGAGGGACCGGGGAGCTGTTTTTT
.,TRBV7-2,.,TRBJ2-1,CASSLDGGRLFF,TGTGCCAGCAGCTTAGATGGGGGTCGGCTGTTCTTC
.,TRBV10-2,.,TRBJ1-6,CASSALWANSPLHF,TGCGCCAGCAGTGCTCTCTGGGCGAATTCACCCCTCCACTTT
.,TRBV5-4,.,TRBJ2-2,CASSKSTGLDGELFF,TGTGCCAGCAGCAAAAGCACCGGATTGGACGGGGAGCTGTTTTTT
TRBD2,TRBV7-9,.,TRBJ2-2,CASSISRGAGELFF,TGTGCCAGCAGTATCTCACGGGGGGCCGGGGAGCTGTTTTTT
.,TRBV4-1,.,TRBJ2-7,CASSRTLSRAGSSYEQYF,TGCGCCAGCAGCCGCACCCTTTCCCGCGCAGGAAGCTCCTACGAGCAGTACTTC
.,TRBV25-1,.,TRBJ1-1,CASSTGRTTLSTEAFF,TGTGCCAGCAGCACCGGGAGAACAACCCTAAGCACTGAAGCTTTCTTT
.,TRBV6-5,.,TRBJ2-1,CASSYPGANEQFF,TGTGCCAGCAGTTACCCGGGGGCCAATGAGCAGTTCTTC
.,TRBV30,.,TRBJ1-2,CAWSPLHGYTF,TGTGCCTGGAGTCCACTTCATGGCTACACCTTC
TRBD2,TRBV4-2,.,TRBJ2-3,CASSPHTGLLSTDTQYF,TGTGCCAGCAGCCCGCACACGGGACTACTTTCCACAGATACGCAGTATTTT
.,TRBV19,.,TRBJ1-4,CASMANEKLFF,TGTGCCAGTATGGCAAATGAAAAACTGTTTTTT
.,TRBV6-5,.,TRBJ1-1,CASSRQVNTEAFF,TGTGCCAGCAGTCGACAGGTTAACACTGAAGCTTTCTTT
TRBD2,TRBV4-1,.,TRBJ2-7,CASSLQGGYEQYF,TGCGCCAGCAGCCTGCAGGGAGGGTACGAGCAGTACTTC
.,TRBV10-2,.,TRBJ2-3,CASSESTVPLTDTQYF,TGCGCCAGCAGTGAATCCACCGTCCCCCTCACAGATACGCAGTATTTT
TRBD2,TRBV6-4,.,TRBJ2-2,CASSASGNTGELFF,TGTGCCAGCAGCGCTAGCGGGAACACCGGGGAGCTGTTTTTT
.,TRBV5-1,.,TRBJ1-1,CASSLEVDTEAFF,TGCGCCAGCAGCTTGGAGGTCGATACTGAAGCTTTCTTT
TRBD1,TRBV27,.,TRBJ2-7,CASSSRGLIYEQYF,TGTGCCAGCAGTTCCAGGGGGTTAATTTACGAGCAGTACTTC
.,TRBV10-3,.,TRBJ2-5,CAISSEPGQETQYF,TGTGCCATCAGTAGTGAGCCCGGACAAGAGACCCAGTACTTC
TRBD1,TRBV30,.,TRBJ2-2,CAWGPGQGHGELFF,TGTGCCTGGGGCCCGGGACAGGGGCACGGGGAGCTGTTTTTT
.,TRBV4-3,.,TRBJ1-1,CASSPNQANTEAFF,TGCGCCAGCAGCCCTAATCAGGCGAACACTGAAGCTTTCTTT
TRBD2,TRBV7-9,.,TRBJ2-1,CASSFGSGRGNEQFF,TGTGCCAGCAGCTTTGGTAGCGGGAGAGGCAATGAGCAGTTCTTC
TRBD2,TRBV29-1,.,TRBJ2-7,CSVEGLAGLREQYF,TGCAGCGTTGAAGGACTAGCGGGTTTGCGCGAGCAGTACTTC
.,TRBV6-1,.,TRBJ2-1,CASSNGGRSGNEQFF,TGTGCCAGCAGCAATGGGGGACGGTCCGGGAATGAGCAGTTCTTC
.,TRBV6-5,.,TRBJ1-2,CASSPGWSYGYTF,TGTGCCAGCAGCCCCGGGTGGAGCTATGGCTACACCTTC
TRBD2,TRBV7-9,once,TRBJ2-3,CASSSTGLANTDTQYF,TGTGCCAGCAGCTCAACGGGACTAGCGAACACAGATACGCAGTATTTT
TRBD1,TRBV7-7,.,TRBJ1-5,CASDSIQGNQPQHF,TGTGCCAGCGATTCGATACAGGGGAATCAGCCCCAGCATTTT
.,TRBV30,.,TRBJ2-5,CAWSFGRQETQYF,TGTGCCTGGAGTTTTGGACGGCAAGAGACCCAGTACTTC
.,TRBV30,few,TRBJ1-1,CAWSVEGITEAFF,TGTGCCTGGAGTGTAGAGGGGATCACTGAAGCTTTCTTT
TRBD1,TRBV11-2,few,TRBJ1-2,CASSLIQGAIYGYTF,TGTGCCAGCAGCTTAATCCAGGGGGCTATCTATGGCTACACCTTC
TRBD1,TRBV4-1,once,TRBJ1-5,CASSQGRTGGFGNQPQHF,TGCGCCAGCAGCCAAGGGAGGACAGGGGGTTTCGGCAATCAGCCCCAGCATTTT
TRBD2,TRBV7-9,.,TRBJ2-2,CASSKGLAGAVGELFF,TGTGCCAGCAGCAAGGGACTAGCGGGAGCAGTCGGGGAGCTGTTTTTT